This TCR beta chain was obtained from a study of shared clonotypes between healthy human individuals (dated by TCRdb to the early 2020s). Turning to the overall study: The cohort comprised a couple of women and three men aged 18 to 49 years. For each donor, three plates each were used for CD4 naive and CD4 memory, two plates were used for CD8 naive, and one plate was used for CD8 memory. To estimate repertoire size and how much clonotype sharing occurs between individuals, the study deeply sequenced the blood TCR repertoires of 4 to 6 healthy adults. Libraries were prepared and TCR repertoires were sequenced by different laboratories using diverse techniques, in order to increase sequencing depth and limit assay-specific biases. Between about 0.9 and 8.9 billion PBMCs per donor were obtained by leukapheresis.

TCR CDR3 regions were amplified from genomic DNA by multiplex PCR using the deep immunoSEQ assay. Extracted genomic DNA from each cell subset was spread evenly across all wells of several immunoSEQ 96-well plates, with each plate serving as a replicate. For sorted subsets, 150 to 250 ng genomic DNA, equal to about 30,000 T cell genomes, was loaded into each replicate PCR. Purified libraries were quantified with a Qubit 3.0 fluorometer, sized on a Bioanalyzer 2100, and re-quantified with the KAPA Library Quantification kit. Every immunoSEQ 96-well plate was sequenced on a separate single-read 150-cycle Illumina NextSeq 550 flow cell. Per the original workflow: Because only junctional sequences without quality scores were contained in the immunoSEQ output, filtering matching that applied to full-length reads could not be performed. To assign V/J genes and CDR3, sequences were annotated using PyIR, a Python wrapper for IgBLAST v1.9, with IMGT germline references. Reads with weak V/J assignments (E-value above 1e-6), missing CDR3, stop codons, out-of-frame junctions, or ambiguous translated residues were removed. V3J clonotypes were defined as sequences sharing an identical inferred V gene, J gene, and CDR3 amino acid sequence. Percentage overlap between repertoires was calculated by dividing the number of shared unique clonotypes by the size of the smaller repertoire. RTK rarefaction, the Chao1 estimator, and Recon v2.1 estimates of unobserved clonotypes were used to assess repertoire richness. Generation probabilities for all TCRbeta clonotypes obtained by the gDNA method from a few donors were computed using OLGA. TCRdb carries this immuneACCESS record with in-frame sequences only. Its versions omit some clonotypes, under half of them owing to an unresolved V gene in the studies checked, with the rest unexplained. That table is the source of V, J and clone size, and D and trimming were worked out from the DNA. In this sample the table shows approximately 2.3 million clones, 93% of which occur a single time. The ten largest clones represent 0.39% of the sample.

The research as a whole found: Clonotypes shared by all four sorted-subset donors showed higher generation probabilities than non-shared clonotypes. Sharing across several donors was observed for around 4.8% of naive CD4, under 4% of naive CD8, over 2% of memory CD4, and roughly 0.4% of memory CD8 clonotypes. Naive subsets generally had larger estimated clonotype richness than memory subsets did. Based on pairwise subsampling, the degree of clonotype sharing among donors was expected to be affected by sequencing depth. Sampling was restricted to blood, and TCR repertoires in tissues likely differ from the TCR repertoires found in blood. Even with the large sequencing depth, rarefaction of the sorted-subset datasets indicated that sequencing was incomplete. Because the study included a small number of donors, the genetic and exposure-history diversity represented was limited.

The donors were healthy, HIV-negative adults with no recently reported acute infections or vaccinations. Every donor was a Caucasian adult residing in Nashville, Tennessee, USA. CD4+ T cells were enriched through magnetic negative selection, after which naive cells were positively selected on CD45RA and the remaining negative fraction served as the memory subset. Blood was obtained by leukapheresis, after which PBMCs were separated by Ficoll-Histopaque density gradient centrifugation and cryopreserved in liquid nitrogen vapor phase. Analytical flow cytometry was used to check the purity and quantity of every magnetically sorted T cell population. Each sorted fraction had its genomic DNA isolated and then quantified by UV absorbance on a Nanodrop 2000c. Comments on this clone: Its specific antigen is unknown. No much larger clonotype is one base removed from it; base qualities were not supplied.

This TCR was sampled from a young man in good health. Some clones in this sample may be carry-over from other donors' samples. Sequenced sample: naive CD4+ T cells from PBMCs. What this sample's cell subset or site label stands for: CD45RA+ positively selected.

The CDR3 protein sequence reads: CASRAGGEGYTF. In nucleotide form, the sequence is TGTGCCAGCAGGGCAGGGGGGGAAGGCTACACCTTC. The chain links TRBV28 with TRBJ1-2; TRBD1 fits 7 bases in the junction. There are 12 amino acids in the CDR3, from cysteine to phenylalanine inclusive. Only CDR3 DNA is held: 36 bases, read in frame from base 1. From the germline V gene, CDR1 is MDHEN and CDR2 is SYDVKM. Germline trimming amounts to 6 bases on V and 8 bases on J, with 6 as the count of junction bases outside the gene matches.